Presented here are 8 T cell receptor beta chains from one specimen sequenced in a study of shared clonotypes between healthy human individuals. TCRdb's table, derived via immunoSEQ multiplex PCR, lists solely in-frame clones and lacks some. This table holds over 2,000,000 clones, 80% to 95% found once. CD45RO-negative, CCR7-selected cells formed the naive CD8 fraction, which excluded terminally differentiated effector memory CD45RA+ cells. The specimen sequenced was naive CD8+ T cells from PBMCs. The source is a man between 18 and 35 years old in good health. Some clones in this sample may be carry-over from other donors' samples.

The rearrangement links TRBV11-1 to TRBJ2-2; TRBD1 matches at 11 bases. CDR3 length equals 15 residues. Losses at the gene ends were 5 bases for V and 4 bases for J; bases not matched to a gene: 3. Germline V gene lookup returns CDR1 SGHAT and CDR2 FQDESV (reference sequence). This CDR3 is CASSSGQGATGELFF. The CDR3 DNA sequence: TGTGCCAGCAGCAGCGGACAGGGGGCCACCGGGGAGCTGTTTTTT.

This clone was seen more than once but under ten times. This chain links TRBV30 with TRBJ1-3, with a possible D match to TRBD1 (5 bases). Germline values: CDR1 GTSNPN, CDR2 SVGIG (reference sequence). V dropped 6 bases and J dropped 4 bases, with 10 bases sitting between them. The CDR3 is made up of 12 amino acids. CDR3 region: CACWDLGNTIYF. The CDR3, as DNA: TGTGCCTGCTGGGACTTAGGAAACACCATATATTTT.

The rearrangement links TRBV11-2 to TRBJ1-2, with no clear D. Trimming took off 0 bases at V and 4 bases at J, with 6 bases between the two ends. The germline V gene has CDR1 SGHAT and CDR2 FQNNGV. CDR3 size: 13 residues. The CDR3 DNA reads as TGTGCCAGCAGCTTAGATTACCGCTATGGCTACACCTTC. Protein product: CASSLDYRYGYTF.

The J gene is TRBJ2-7, the V gene TRBV28; unclear D gene. The CDR3 sequence is 10 residues long. Germline CDR1 reads MDHEN; CDR2 reads SYDVKM. Deletions cut 5 bases from V and 5 bases from J, with 4 bases between. The CDR3 reads CASSHNEQYF. In DNA, the CDR3 is TGTGCCAGCAGTCACAACGAGCAGTACTTC.

The rearrangement links TRBV2 to TRBJ2-7; no reliable D call. The length of the CDR3 is 14 residues. With 3 bases removed from V and 3 bases from J, the gap between germline ends came to 12 bases. CDR1 and CDR2 from the germline V gene are SNHLY and FYNNEI. CDR3: CASSDIGGDYEQYF. CDR3 bases: TGTGCCAGCAGTGACATTGGCGGAGACTACGAGCAGTACTTC.

The chain is built from TRBV6-1 and TRBJ2-2; 9 nucleotides match TRBD1. Losses at the gene ends were 4 bases for V and 2 bases for J; bases not matched to a gene: 11. This CDR3 comprises 18 residues. Germline lookup yields CDR1 MNHNS and CDR2 SASEGT. The CDR3 here is CASSVGTGPLLNTGELFF. CDR3 bases: TGTGCCAGCAGTGTTGGGACAGGGCCATTGCTTAACACCGGGGAGCTGTTTTTT.

The V call is TRBV14, the J call TRBJ1-2; TRBD1 agrees at 8 bases. The CDR3 has 13 residues. The trim removed 5 bases at V and 6 bases at J, leaving 5 bases unmatched. Germline V CDR1 and CDR2: SGHDN, FVKESK. The CDR3 DNA sequence: TGTGCCAGCAGCGGACAGGGAGGGGATGGCTACACCTTC. It translates to CASSGQGGDGYTF.

The chain employs TRBV27 and TRBJ2-7; TRBD2 matches at 9 bases. The CDR3 is 15 amino acids. CDR1 and CDR2 from the germline V gene are MNHEY and SMNVEV (reference sequence). The V and J ends lost 2 bases and 3 bases, in that order; junction bases with no gene match: 5. The CDR3 coding sequence is TGTGCCAGCAGTTTACTAGCGGGATCGAACTACGAGCAGTACTTC. This translates into CASSLLAGSNYEQYF.